This is a list of T cell receptor beta chains from one sample in a study of cytomegalovirus exposure and HLA in healthy donors. Using immunoSEQ multiplex PCR, the repertoire was profiled, and TCRdb retains in-frame clones only, with some absent. The sample has 110,000 or so clones; around 15% are singletons. Sequencing was carried out using PBMCs. The receptors originated from a female donor in good health and CMV-seronegative. CDR3s include the opening cysteine and the closing phenylalanine or tryptophan. The D gene is left open where the match is weak. Where a row states a size, it is once, few, many or the class of an expanded clone; other rows omit it.

TRBD1,TRBV19,few,TRBJ1-5,TGTGCCAGTAGTATATCACAGGGGAGCAATCAGCCCCAGCATTTT,CASSISQGSNQPQHF
.,TRBV6-1,.,TRBJ1-5,TGTGCCAGCAGTGAAACACAGATCAATCAGCCCCAGCATTTT,CASSETQINQPQHF
TRBD2,TRBV29-1,few,TRBJ2-6,TGCAGCGTTGAAGTAAGACTAGCGGTCTCTGGGGCCAACGTCCTGACTTTC,CSVEVRLAVSGANVLTF
.,TRBV28,few,TRBJ1-1,TGTGCCAGCAGTTTTCACAGGAGCCTACGCATGAACACTGAAGCTTTCTTT,CASSFHRSLRMNTEAFF
.,TRBV5-1,.,TRBJ2-1,TGCGCCAGCAGGGTTAGCGGTGTCTCCTACAATGAGCAGTTCTTC,CASRVSGVSYNEQFF
TRBD2,TRBV4-1,few,TRBJ2-7,TGCGCCAGCAGCCACCGGACTAGCGGGGGGTCCAGCTCCTACGAGCAGTACTTC,CASSHRTSGGSSSYEQYF
TRBD2,TRBV6-6,.,TRBJ2-1,TGTGCCAGCAGTTACTCGGCGGGAGTTTCCTACAATGAGCAGTTCTTC,CASSYSAGVSYNEQFF
.,TRBV27,few,TRBJ1-1,TGTGCCAGCAGTTTATTCCACAGGACGGAAGCTTTCTTT,CASSLFHRTEAFF
.,TRBV13,few,TRBJ2-7,TGTGCCAGCAGCCAAAAGACAGTTACCTACGAGCAGTACTTC,CASSQKTVTYEQYF
.,TRBV29-1,.,TRBJ1-2,TGCAGCGTTGCCCAGATCTATGGCTACACCTTC,CSVAQIYGYTF
.,TRBV5-6,few,TRBJ1-5,TGTGCCAGCAGCTTGGGGCAGAAACCCGATCAGCCCCAGCATTTT,CASSLGQKPDQPQHF
TRBD2,TRBV5-6,.,TRBJ2-5,TGTGCCAGCAGCTTGCCCCTAGCGGGTGTGAGGGAGACCCAGTACTTC,CASSLPLAGVRETQYF
.,TRBV20-1,few,TRBJ2-7,TGCAGTGCCTACCACTCCTACGAGCAGTACTTC,CSAYHSYEQYF
.,TRBV6-1,few,TRBJ1-1,TGTGCCAGAAGGAGGCGGCCTGAAGCTTTCTTT,CARRRRPEAFF
TRBD2,TRBV4-3,few,TRBJ2-1,TGCGCCAGCAGCCAAGATCTCCTAGCGGGAGCCTACAATGAGCAGTTCTTC,CASSQDLLAGAYNEQFF
.,TRBV6-6,few,TRBJ1-5,TGTGCCAGCAGTTACTCGAAAGCGGATCAGCCCCAGCATTTT,CASSYSKADQPQHF
.,TRBV10-2,.,TRBJ2-5,TGCGCCAGCAGTGTTAACTTTCAAGAGACCCAGTACTTC,CASSVNFQETQYF
.,TRBV6-1,.,TRBJ1-1,TGTGCCAGCAGTGATCTCTTCACTGAAGCTTTCTTT,CASSDLFTEAFF
TRBD2,TRBV2,.,TRBJ2-6,TGTGCCAGCAGCCCCCTTAGCGGGGGGCTCTCTGGGGCCAACGTCCTGACTTTC,CASSPLSGGLSGANVLTF
TRBD1,TRBV9,few,TRBJ2-5,TGTGCCAGCAGCGTAGTTCCGGACAGGGGGCAGGGGGAGACCCAGTACTTC,CASSVVPDRGQGETQYF
TRBD1,TRBV30,few,TRBJ2-7,TGTGCCTGGAGTACCGGGACAGGGGGGTACGAGCAGTACTTC,CAWSTGTGGYEQYF
.,TRBV25-1,.,TRBJ1-6,TGTGCCAGCAGAGAAACCGTGGGGGCCCGTCGCAGGGATTCACCCCTCCACTTT,CASRETVGARRRDSPLHF
.,TRBV13,few,TRBJ1-6,TGTGCCAGCAGCTTTGCTGGACAAATCTATAATTCACCCCTCCACTTT,CASSFAGQIYNSPLHF
TRBD1,TRBV19,.,TRBJ1-2,TGTGCCAGTAGTATACAGGGGGCAGAGAACTATGGCTACACCTTC,CASSIQGAENYGYTF
.,TRBV29-1,few,TRBJ1-2,TGCAGCATATCCCCGGGGGGCGACTATGGCTACACCTTC,CSISPGGDYGYTF
TRBD1,TRBV25-1,few,TRBJ1-2,TGTGCCAGCAGTGCACCGGGACAGGCCTACTTCTATGGCTACACCTTC,CASSAPGQAYFYGYTF
.,TRBV5-1,.,TRBJ1-4,TGCGCCAGCAGCTTTGGGGCAGGGGAAAATGAAAAACTGTTTTTT,CASSFGAGENEKLFF
.,TRBV6-1,few,TRBJ2-1,TGTGCCAGCAGTGAAGCTAGCGGAGGGCCCAATGAGCAGTTCTTC,CASSEASGGPNEQFF
TRBD2,TRBV15,.,TRBJ2-1,TGTGCCACCAGCAGAGTCTGGCCTGGCGGGAGGGTCCACAATGAGCAGTTCTTC,CATSRVWPGGRVHNEQFF
.,TRBV19,few,TRBJ1-1,TGTGCCAGTACCTCTTGGGACACCTTGAACACTGAAGCTTTCTTT,CASTSWDTLNTEAFF
.,TRBV7-2,.,TRBJ2-3,TGTGCCAGCAGCCCGTACACCACAGATACGCAGTATTTT,CASSPYTTDTQYF
.,TRBV19,.,TRBJ2-2,TGTGCCAGTAGTATAGAACAAAACACCGGGGAGCTGTTTTTT,CASSIEQNTGELFF
TRBD2,TRBV18,.,TRBJ2-3,TGTGCCAGCTCACCACTCCCCAGCGGGAGCGGCACAGATACGCAGTATTTT,CASSPLPSGSGTDTQYF
.,TRBV4-3,.,TRBJ1-2,TGCGCCAGCAGCGCGACAGCCATCTCTGGCTACACCTTC,CASSATAISGYTF
TRBD1,TRBV7-8,.,TRBJ1-2,TGTGCCAGCAGCTCTGGGACAGGACCATACTATGGCTACACCTTC,CASSSGTGPYYGYTF
TRBD2,TRBV7-9,few,TRBJ2-3,TGTGCCAGCAGTCGTCTTACCGGGAGGGCGACGGATACGCAGTATTTT,CASSRLTGRATDTQYF
TRBD1,TRBV2,many,TRBJ2-1,TGTGCCAGCAGTGAAGCGCGGACAGGGGGTATTGAGCAGTTCTTC,CASSEARTGGIEQFF
TRBD1,TRBV5-4,few,TRBJ1-2,TGTGCCAGCAGCCAGAGGACAGGGAGGGGCTACACCTTC,CASSQRTGRGYTF
.,TRBV7-2,.,TRBJ2-3,TGTGCCAGCAGCTTAACTGGTACTAGCACAGATACGCAGTATTTT,CASSLTGTSTDTQYF
TRBD1,TRBV9,.,TRBJ1-3,TGTGCCAGCAGCGTACGGGGACAGGGAACCATATATTTT,CASSVRGQGTIYF
.,TRBV6-4,.,TRBJ1-1,TGTGCCAGCAGTGACCAGGTGAACACTGAAGCTTTCTTT,CASSDQVNTEAFF
TRBD1,TRBV30,few,TRBJ2-7,TGTGCCTGGAGTCAAGACAGGGGCAGGTACGAGCAGTACTTC,CAWSQDRGRYEQYF
.,TRBV14,few,TRBJ1-2,TGTGCCAGCAGCCCCCTGTCGTGGGGCGCAGGCTATGGCTACACCTTC,CASSPLSWGAGYGYTF
.,TRBV6-5,few,TRBJ2-7,TGTGCCAGCAGTTACAGCAGGGGTTCGGACGAGCAGTACTTC,CASSYSRGSDEQYF
TRBD2,TRBV7-6,.,TRBJ2-7,TGTGCCAGCAGCTTAAGTGTAGGTCTAGCGGGAGTGCCCGACGTTAACGAGCAGTACTTC,CASSLSVGLAGVPDVNEQYF
TRBD2,TRBV4-3,.,TRBJ2-1,TGCGCCAGCAGCCAAGGGGTAGCGGGAGTCGCCTACAATGAGCAGTTCTTC,CASSQGVAGVAYNEQFF
.,TRBV18,.,TRBJ1-6,TGTGCCAGCTCACCTTTTTTCTCGACAGTCAATTCACCCCTCCACTTT,CASSPFFSTVNSPLHF
.,TRBV4-1,few,TRBJ2-1,TGCGCCAGCAGCCCGACCTACGGACTAGAGCAGTTCTTC,CASSPTYGLEQFF
.,TRBV19,few,TRBJ1-2,TGTGCCAGTAGCGCCGCCGGGACAAGGGGTAACTATGGCTACACCTTC,CASSAAGTRGNYGYTF
TRBD1,TRBV20-1,few,TRBJ2-7,TGCAGTGCTAGAAACGGGACAGTGCAGTACTTC,CSARNGTVQYF
TRBD1,TRBV2,many,TRBJ2-7,TGTGCCAGTCAAGGGACAGGGGTCGAGCAGTACTTC,CASQGTGVEQYF
.,TRBV7-9,.,TRBJ2-7,TGTGCCAGCAGCTTACCACAGGGAACCCTATCCGAGCAGTACTTC,CASSLPQGTLSEQYF
.,TRBV29-1,once,TRBJ2-1,TGCAGCGTTGACAGGGGCGGGAGTTCGCAGTTCTTC,CSVDRGGSSQFF
.,TRBV30,few,TRBJ2-2,TGTGCCTGGAGTGTACACAACACCGGGGAGCTGTTTTTT,CAWSVHNTGELFF
.,TRBV28,.,TRBJ2-7,TGTGCCAGCAGTTCACTCTTCCCGGGGGCGGGAGCTTACGAGCAGTACTTC,CASSSLFPGAGAYEQYF
.,TRBV29-1,.,TRBJ1-1,TGCAGCGTTGAAGAGAAGGGAGACGCTGAAGCTTTCTTT,CSVEEKGDAEAFF
TRBD1,TRBV15,few,TRBJ1-4,TGTGCCACCAGCAGAGATCAGGGGACAGCAACTAATGAAAAACTGTTTTTT,CATSRDQGTATNEKLFF
.,TRBV19,few,TRBJ2-6,TGTGCCAGTAGTATAGGGGCTGCCTCTGGGGCCAACGTCCTGACTTTC,CASSIGAASGANVLTF
TRBD2,TRBV5-1,.,TRBJ2-3,TGCGCCAGCAGCACGGGACTAGCGGGAGCATCAGATACGCAGTATTTT,CASSTGLAGASDTQYF